This T cell receptor beta chain is drawn from a study of post-analysis software for immune sequencing data. In the case of this clonotype: Its target is not known.

TCR beta libraries were prepared from cDNA with unique molecular identifiers. A single record per CDR3 protein comes from TCRdb applying MiXCR to the PCR reads. In the table there are hundreds of thousands of distinct CDR3 sequences, under 55% of which are singletons. This CDR3 region has 15 residues. The germline V gene encodes CDR1 SGHAT and CDR2 FQNNGV. The trim removed 1 base at V and 8 bases at J, leaving 5 bases unmatched. Points from the study as a whole: In patients, TRBV5-6, TRBV5-1 and TRBV20-1 belonged to five TRBV segments found more frequently than in controls.

The sequence came from a girl aged 5-17 years with multiple sclerosis. Source material: blood. The chain recombines TRBV11-2 with TRBJ2-7; 13 positions agree with TRBD2. CDR3 amino acids: CASSLVGLAGEKQYF. CDR3 nucleotides: TGTGCCAGCAGCTTAGTCGGACTAGCGGGAGAGAAGCAGTACTTC.